This T cell receptor beta chain was found in a study of blood T cell repertoires in COVID-19. Study details: Acute and convalescent COVID-19 samples came from the United States, Italy and Spain. The analysed material was cDNA or gDNA that came from T cells, B-cell-depleted T cells, or PBMCs.

The CDR3 runs 13 residues. In germline, CDR1 is SEHNR, CDR2 FQNEAQ (reference sequence). V was shortened by 5 bases and J by 1 base, with 9 bases between the two germline ends. In the authors' workflow: Amplification of reference gene primers provided the estimated nucleated cell counts. Profiling relied on immunoSEQ multiplex PCR, and the TCRdb table lists in-frame clones only, not all of them. Clone size and the V and J calls come from that table; the DNA yielded D and trimming. The sample lists approximately 200,000 clones; about 88% were seen once. The rearrangement uses TRBV7-9 and TRBJ2-7; D perhaps matches TRBD2 (5 bases). The receptor was derived from a man aged 45-65 years who had recovered from COVID-19. Sequenced: peripheral blood. The CDR3 nucleotides read TGTGCCAGCAGCCCCCCGGGGTCCTACGAGCAGTACTTC. It codes for CASSPPGSYEQYF.